Listed here are 23 T cell receptor beta chains from one sample, sequenced in a study of T-cell reconstitution after alpha-beta-depleted transplantation in children. The TCRbeta library was prepared with unique molecular identifiers. TCRdb redid the calling of the PCR reads with MiXCR, one entry per CDR3 protein. Altogether about 160,000 distinct CDR3 sequences are present, over 8.5% being singletons, with the ten largest covering about 12%. The sample here was PBMCs, taken before TCRalphabeta/CD19-depleted stem cell transplant. The receptors shown here come from a boy aged 2-9 years with acute myeloid leukemia, due to receive a stem cell transplant.

With regard to this clonotype: With a much larger clone just one base away, this may be a read error. The chain employs TRBV20-1 and TRBJ1-2; D unclear. Looked up from germline, CDR1 is DFQATT and CDR2 is SNEGSKA (reference sequence). This CDR3 is built from 13 residues. Trimming cost V 3 bases and J 8 bases, with 16 bases left between them. The CDR3 bases are TGCAGTGCTAGCGTCACTACGATGGGAGGCTACACCTTC. This encodes CSASVTTMGGYTF.

In its sample, this clonotype was seen many times. The chain uses TRBV11-2 and TRBJ2-2, with D hard to call. V shed 7 bases and J shed 5 bases, with 11 bases lying between them. This CDR3 spans 13 amino acids. Germline CDR1 and CDR2: SGHAT and FQNNGV. The CDR3 nucleotides are TGTGCCAGCATCGAGCTCCTGACCGGGGAGCTGTTTTTT. This gives the protein CASIELLTGELFF.

This clonotype was seen repeatedly, ten times or more. J is TRBJ1-6 and V is TRBV10-2; maybe TRBD1 (5 bases). The CDR3 spans 14 residues. Trimming removed 7 bases at V and 8 bases at J, with 15 bases between. Looked up from germline, CDR1 is WSHSY and CDR2 is SAAADI. In DNA, the CDR3 is TGCGCCAGCATCCGGTCCAGGGAAGATTCACCCCTCCACTTT. It codes for CASIRSREDSPLHF.

The rearrangement uses TRBV14 and TRBJ2-1, with 9 nucleotides matching TRBD2. Germline V gene data show CDR1 as SGHDN and CDR2 as FVKESK. The CDR3 sequence is 15 residues long. Germline trimming cut 5 bases from V and 5 bases from J; bases unmatched to any gene: 7. The chain's CDR3 is CASSSKRGADNEQFF. CDR3 coding DNA: TGTGCCAGCAGCTCCAAGCGGGGGGCCGACAATGAGCAGTTCTTC.

This clonotype was seen many times. This rearrangement joins TRBV4-1 to TRBJ1-5; D not certain. Trimming removed 0 bases at V and 1 base at J, with 13 bases between. The CDR3 runs 17 residues. Germline lookup yields CDR1 MGHRA and CDR2 YSYEKL. The CDR3 DNA reads as TGCGCCAGCAGCCAAGACAGTGGAGGGCTCAGCAATCAGCCCCAGCATTTT. This translates into CASSQDSGGLSNQPQHF.

This clonotype was detected many times. J is TRBJ2-1 and V is TRBV28; the D call may be TRBD1 or TRBD2 (7 bases each). This CDR3 has 14 amino acids. CDR1 and CDR2 (germline): MDHEN, SYDVKM. V shed 3 bases and J shed 7 bases, with 13 bases lying between them. The CDR3 loop is CASSFGRGGNEQFF. The CDR3 DNA follows: TGTGCCAGCAGTTTCGGCAGGGGGGGTAATGAGCAGTTCTTC.

This clonotype showed up many times. The gene calls are TRBV25-1 and TRBJ2-3, with 13 bases lining up with TRBD2. Germline lookup yields CDR1 MGHDK and CDR2 SYGVNS. The CDR3 runs 15 residues. J gave up 4 bases and V 5 bases, and 3 bases lay outside the gene matches. DNA of the CDR3: TGTGCCAGCAGTAGGACTAGCGGGAGTGCAGATACGCAGTATTTT. This sequence encodes CASSRTSGSADTQYF.

This clonotype was seen ten or more times. The chain couples TRBV5-1 to TRBJ2-1; 8 nucleotides match TRBD2. J was trimmed by 7 bases and V by 2 bases; bases with no gene match: 8. CDR1 is SGHRS, CDR2 YFSETQ, per germline. This CDR3 contains 15 residues. CDR3 bases: TGCGCCAGCAGCTTAGACGGGAGGGGCCCTAATGAGCAGTTCTTC. It encodes CASSLDGRGPNEQFF.

There are many counts of this clonotype. The rearrangement joins TRBV7-9 to TRBJ2-7; D remains unclear. Germline CDR1 and CDR2: SEHNR and FQNEAQ (reference sequence). V was shortened by 1 base and J by 4 bases, with 11 bases between the two germline ends. This CDR3 region has 14 residues. CDR3 protein: CASSLGSGVYEQYF. DNA of the CDR3: TGTGCCAGCAGCTTAGGTTCTGGCGTTTACGAGCAGTACTTC.

This clonotype was picked up many times. J is TRBJ2-1 and V is TRBV7-9; D is perhaps TRBD1 or TRBD2 (7 bases each). In germline, CDR1 is SEHNR, CDR2 FQNEAQ (reference sequence). The CDR3 runs 15 residues. Trimming cost V 10 bases and J 5 bases, with 21 bases left between them. The CDR3, as DNA: TGTGCCACCCACCTACTCAGGGGGGGCAACAATGAGCAGTTCTTC. Its protein is CATHLLRGGNNEQFF.

This clonotype was recorded at least ten times. The V gene is TRBV28, the J gene TRBJ1-2, with D maybe TRBD1 (5 bases). The germline CDR1 and CDR2 sequences are MDHEN and SYDVKM. CDR3 length: 16 residues. Trimming cost V 3 bases and J 0 bases, with 14 bases left between them. The CDR3 is CASSLSRGEANYGYTF. For the CDR3, the DNA is TGTGCCAGCAGTTTGAGTAGGGGAGAAGCTAACTATGGCTACACCTTC.

The rearrangement links TRBV18 to TRBJ1-1, with 7 bases identical to TRBD1. Germline V gene lookup returns CDR1 KGHSH and CDR2 LQKENI. Trimming removed 5 bases from V and 0 bases from J; junction bases left unmatched: 6. The CDR3 extends over 15 amino acids. Here the CDR3 reads CASSVTGDMNTEAFF. As DNA, the CDR3 is TGTGCCAGCTCAGTCACAGGGGATATGAACACTGAAGCTTTCTTT.

This clonotype was observed many times. This CDR3 reads CSARDFTSGGDEQFF. CDR3 nucleotides: TGCAGTGCTAGAGATTTCACTAGCGGGGGGGATGAGCAGTTCTTC. The rearrangement uses TRBV20-1 and TRBJ2-1; TRBD2 matches at 13 bases. Germline CDR1 DFQATT, CDR2 SNEGSKA (reference sequence). The V segment lost 0 bases and the J segment 8 bases; nucleotides outside the gene matches: 4. The CDR3 is made up of 15 amino acids.

Many counts were recorded for this clonotype. V is TRBV24-1 and J is TRBJ2-3; the D call may be TRBD1 or TRBD2 (7 bases each). V was shortened by 2 bases and J by 6 bases, with 14 bases between the two germline ends. The germline V gene encodes CDR1 KGHDR and CDR2 SFDVKD. This CDR3 contains 15 residues. CDR3 bases: TGTGCCACCAGTGATTCAGGGCAGGGGGGGGATACGCAGTATTTT. Amino acid sequence: CATSDSGQGGDTQYF.

This clonotype has ten or more counts. This sequence joins TRBV7-9 and TRBJ1-1; D unresolved. The CDR3 contains 20 residues. V was shortened by 7 bases and J by 4 bases, with 34 bases between the two germline ends. CDR1 is SEHNR, CDR2 FQNEAQ, per germline (reference sequence). CDR3 region: CASTPRRASHLNFRGTEAFF. The CDR3 coding sequence is TGTGCCAGCACTCCTAGGAGGGCCAGTCACCTAAACTTTCGTGGCACTGAAGCTTTCTTT.

This clonotype has ten or more counts. The chain employs TRBV28 and TRBJ2-7, with unresolved D. The V gene's germline CDR1 is MDHEN and CDR2 SYDVKM. The CDR3 has 13 amino acids. The ends were cut back, 6 bases at V and 3 bases at J, with 12 bases in the middle. CDR3 sequence (DNA): TGTGCCAGCAGCGACCGGCAGAACTACGAGCAGTACTTC. This codes for CASSDRQNYEQYF.

This clonotype came up many times. The rearrangement uses TRBV20-1 and TRBJ2-3; 8 bases agree with TRBD2. The CDR3 is made up of 15 amino acids. With V trimmed by 1 base and J by 2 bases, 5 bases remained unmatched. Germline CDR1 reads DFQATT; CDR2 reads SNEGSKA (reference sequence). DNA of the CDR3: TGCAGTGCTAGAGCCGGGACTAGATTCACAGATACGCAGTATTTT. It is translated as CSARAGTRFTDTQYF.

This clonotype appeared many times. This sequence joins TRBV5-1 and TRBJ2-3; D not resolved. The CDR3 has 16 amino acids. In germline, CDR1 is SGHRS, CDR2 YFSETQ. V lost 0 bases, J lost 1 base, and 12 bases lay in between. The CDR3, as DNA: TGCGCCAGCAGCTTGGCCTCCGGTGGGGGCACAGATACGCAGTATTTT. Its translation is CASSLASGGGTDTQYF.

This clonotype came up many times. V and J are TRBV7-9 and TRBJ2-3; D is unclear. In germline, CDR1 is SEHNR, CDR2 FQNEAQ (reference sequence). This CDR3 spans 12 amino acids. V shed 2 bases and J shed 11 bases, with 11 bases lying between them. The CDR3 region is CASSLTLEVQYF. In DNA form, the CDR3 reads TGTGCCAGCAGCTTAACACTTGAGGTGCAGTATTTT.

This clonotype was detected ten times or more. The rearrangement joins TRBV28 to TRBJ1-4; 9 bases line up with TRBD1. V lost 5 bases to trimming and J lost 7 bases; unmatched junction nucleotides: 5. Germline CDR1 MDHEN, CDR2 SYDVKM. CDR3 length: 14 residues. The CDR3 nucleotides are TGTGCCAGCAGTCCGGGGGACAGGGTTGAAAAACTGTTTTTT. It is translated as CASSPGDRVEKLFF.

The chain combines TRBV15 with TRBJ2-7; D is possibly TRBD1 (5 bases). This CDR3 region has 14 residues. The germline V gene has CDR1 LNHNV and CDR2 YYDKDF (reference sequence). Between the trimmed V and J ends, which lost 5 bases and 6 bases, there was a span of 17 bases. The CDR3 reads CATSLSTEFAEQYF. As DNA, the CDR3 is TGTGCCACCAGCTTGTCGACAGAGTTCGCCGAGCAGTACTTC.

This clonotype was recorded at least ten times. J is TRBJ2-6 and V is TRBV12-3 or TRBV12-4; D ambiguous. The CDR3 is made up of 17 amino acids. The germline V and J ends were trimmed by 2 bases and 5 bases, with 16 bases remaining between them. CDR3 sequence reads: CASSLSHDELWANVLTF. The CDR3 DNA is TGTGCCAGCAGTTTATCCCATGACGAGCTCTGGGCCAACGTCCTGACTTTC.

This clonotype came up many times. The rearrangement joins TRBV18 to TRBJ1-4; 9 bases match TRBD1. The length of the CDR3 is 14 residues. Germline lookup yields CDR1 KGHSH and CDR2 LQKENI. V lost 10 bases, J lost 8 bases, and 11 bases stayed unmatched. CDR3 loop: CAKQHRDRDEKLFF. CDR3 nucleotide sequence: TGTGCCAAGCAGCACCGGGACAGGGACGAAAAACTGTTTTTT.